This T cell receptor beta chain derives from a study of cytomegalovirus exposure and HLA in healthy donors. Study in general: Unique TCRs from HLA-typed donors, around 79 million of them, were held in an early data release. General study points: Another analysis was done later, and it associated 16,951 TCR beta sequences with HLA alleles at 0.05 false discovery rate.

With regard to this clone: Antigen specificity is unknown.

The CDR3 extends over 14 amino acids. Trimming took 4 bases from V and 3 from J; bases not matched to a gene: 2. It was with 60 Vbeta and 13 Jbeta primers that the PCR ran. Generated by immunoSEQ multiplex PCR, the TCRdb table keeps only in-frame clones and is missing some. The sample lists about 140,000 clones, 70% to 80% occurring once. This TCR was recovered from a man aged 40-49 years in good health and CMV-seropositive. The chain combines TRBV23-1 with TRBJ1-5; 8 bases agree with TRBD1. TRBV23-1 qualifies as an ORF whose function is uncertain. The sequenced sample was PBMCs. The CDR3 region is CASSRTGNNQPQHF. The CDR3 DNA reads as TGCGCCAGCAGTCGGACAGGGAACAATCAGCCCCAGCATTTT.